Listed below are T cell receptor beta chains from one sample, sequenced in a study of STAT5B mutations in CD4+ large granular lymphocyte leukemia. Some clones are missing from TCRdb's copy, which holds only in-frame ones; the method was immunoSEQ multiplex PCR. There are some 38,000 clones in the sample; over 75% occur only once, and 1% to 1.5% lies in the top ten. The sample was CD4+ T cells from blood buffy coats. These receptors were collected from a human donor in good health. Each CDR3 is given with its conserved first and last residue. A D gene is named only where the DNA matches it firmly. Size values are once, few and many counts, or a class for expanded clones, and some rows have none.

abundance: .; v_gene: TRBV5-6; j_gene: TRBJ2-3; d_gene: .; CDR3aa: CATKPAELYTDTQYF; CDR3nt: TGTGCCACCAAGCCAGCGGAGCTTTACACAGATACGCAGTATTTT
abundance: .; v_gene: TRBV2; j_gene: TRBJ2-3; d_gene: TRBD1; CDR3aa: CASSPQGADTDTQYF; CDR3nt: TGTGCCAGCAGTCCACAGGGGGCGGACACAGATACGCAGTATTTT
abundance: .; v_gene: TRBV4-2; j_gene: TRBJ2-3; d_gene: TRBD2; CDR3aa: CASSQVTSGSTDTQYF; CDR3nt: TGTGCCAGCAGCCAAGTAACTAGCGGTAGCACAGATACGCAGTATTTT
abundance: .; v_gene: TRBV5-1; j_gene: TRBJ2-1; d_gene: .; CDR3aa: CASSLPQGSYNEQFF; CDR3nt: TGCGCCAGCAGCTTGCCGCAGGGCTCCTACAATGAGCAGTTCTTC
abundance: .; v_gene: TRBV5-1; j_gene: TRBJ1-3; d_gene: TRBD1; CDR3aa: CASSLVTGAGNTIYF; CDR3nt: TGCGCCAGCAGCTTGGTGACAGGGGCTGGAAACACCATATATTTT
abundance: .; v_gene: TRBV6-5; j_gene: TRBJ1-3; d_gene: .; CDR3aa: CASSLGSSSGNTIYF; CDR3nt: TGTGCCAGCAGCCTCGGGAGTAGCTCTGGAAACACCATATATTTT
abundance: .; v_gene: TRBV28; j_gene: TRBJ2-2; d_gene: .; CDR3aa: CASLAFAGELFF; CDR3nt: TGTGCCAGTCTAGCGTTTGCCGGGGAGCTGTTTTTT
abundance: .; v_gene: TRBV6-5; j_gene: TRBJ2-3; d_gene: .; CDR3aa: CASSTDWGADTQYF; CDR3nt: TGTGCCAGCAGTACCGACTGGGGGGCAGATACGCAGTATTTT
abundance: .; v_gene: TRBV27; j_gene: TRBJ2-2; d_gene: .; CDR3aa: CASSFLPANTGELFF; CDR3nt: TGTGCCAGCAGTTTCCTACCTGCGAACACCGGGGAGCTGTTTTTT
abundance: few; v_gene: TRBV29-1; j_gene: TRBJ1-1; d_gene: .; CDR3aa: CSVEGGNTEAFF; CDR3nt: TGCAGCGTTGAAGGGGGGAACACTGAAGCTTTCTTT
abundance: .; v_gene: TRBV30; j_gene: TRBJ2-3; d_gene: TRBD2; CDR3aa: CAWRGAGVTDTQYF; CDR3nt: TGTGCCTGGAGGGGAGCGGGGGTTACAGATACGCAGTATTTT
abundance: .; v_gene: TRBV6-5; j_gene: TRBJ2-1; d_gene: TRBD2; CDR3aa: CASSYAASGGHEQFF; CDR3nt: TGTGCCAGCAGTTACGCTGCTAGCGGGGGCCATGAGCAGTTCTTC
abundance: .; v_gene: TRBV5-1; j_gene: TRBJ2-2; d_gene: TRBD2; CDR3aa: CASSLRGSGRTNTGELFF; CDR3nt: TGCGCCAGCAGCTTGAGAGGTAGCGGGAGGACGAACACCGGGGAGCTGTTTTTT
abundance: .; v_gene: TRBV21-1; j_gene: TRBJ1-6; d_gene: .; CDR3aa: CASSKGRTGVYNSPLHF; CDR3nt: TGTGCCAGCAGCAAAGGAAGGACAGGAGTGTATAATTCACCCCTCCACTTT
abundance: .; v_gene: TRBV7-9; j_gene: TRBJ2-1; d_gene: .; CDR3aa: CASSHKYNEQFF; CDR3nt: TGTGCCAGCAGCCACAAGTACAATGAGCAGTTCTTC
abundance: .; v_gene: TRBV5-5; j_gene: TRBJ1-2; d_gene: TRBD1; CDR3aa: CASSKVTGGGYGYTF; CDR3nt: TGTGCCAGCAGCAAGGTGACAGGGGGCGGCTATGGCTACACCTTC
abundance: .; v_gene: TRBV19; j_gene: TRBJ1-2; d_gene: TRBD1; CDR3aa: CASSIGTGERGYTF; CDR3nt: TGTGCCAGTAGTATAGGGACAGGGGAGCGCGGCTACACCTTC
abundance: .; v_gene: TRBV5-1; j_gene: TRBJ2-1; d_gene: .; CDR3aa: CASSFEQGGNEQFF; CDR3nt: TGCGCCAGCAGCTTTGAACAGGGCGGCAATGAGCAGTTCTTC
abundance: .; v_gene: TRBV28; j_gene: TRBJ2-1; d_gene: .; CDR3aa: CASSLLAGSSYNEQFF; CDR3nt: TGTGCCAGCAGTTTATTGGCGGGAAGCTCCTACAATGAGCAGTTCTTC
abundance: few; v_gene: TRBV28; j_gene: TRBJ1-4; d_gene: .; CDR3aa: CASPNEKLFF; CDR3nt: TGTGCCAGCCCTAATGAAAAACTGTTTTTT
abundance: .; v_gene: TRBV7-2; j_gene: TRBJ2-3; d_gene: TRBD1; CDR3aa: CASSFGTGGPSAQYF; CDR3nt: TGTGCCAGCAGCTTCGGGACAGGGGGCCCCTCAGCGCAGTATTTT
abundance: few; v_gene: TRBV9; j_gene: TRBJ2-2; d_gene: TRBD2; CDR3aa: CASSVASGGTGELFF; CDR3nt: TGTGCCAGCAGCGTAGCCAGCGGGGGAACCGGGGAGCTGTTTTTT
abundance: once; v_gene: TRBV7-2; j_gene: TRBJ2-3; d_gene: TRBD2; CDR3aa: CASSLALRLAGDTDTQYF; CDR3nt: TGTGCCAGCAGCTTAGCCCTCCGACTAGCGGGAGACACAGATACGCAGTATTTT
abundance: .; v_gene: TRBV6-5; j_gene: TRBJ2-1; d_gene: .; CDR3aa: CASSSLMGTTGNEQFF; CDR3nt: TGTGCCAGCAGTTCACTGATGGGAACTACGGGCAATGAGCAGTTCTTC
abundance: .; v_gene: TRBV9; j_gene: TRBJ2-7; d_gene: .; CDR3aa: CASSVGVGGGSYEQYF; CDR3nt: TGTGCCAGCAGCGTAGGGGTCGGAGGGGGTAGCTACGAGCAGTACTTC
abundance: .; v_gene: TRBV5-5; j_gene: TRBJ2-3; d_gene: .; CDR3aa: CASSLVRSMSDTQYF; CDR3nt: TGTGCCAGCAGCTTGGTACGGTCCATGTCGGATACGCAGTATTTT
abundance: once; v_gene: TRBV11-3; j_gene: TRBJ1-2; d_gene: TRBD1; CDR3aa: CASSLGDRTGHYGYTF; CDR3nt: TGTGCCAGCAGCTTAGGGGACAGAACGGGCCACTATGGCTACACCTTC
abundance: .; v_gene: TRBV6-1; j_gene: TRBJ1-5; d_gene: TRBD1; CDR3aa: CASSGQGFSNQPQHF; CDR3nt: TGTGCCAGCAGTGGACAGGGGTTCAGCAATCAGCCCCAGCATTTT
abundance: .; v_gene: TRBV6-1; j_gene: TRBJ2-7; d_gene: .; CDR3aa: CASIGAREQYF; CDR3nt: TGTGCCAGCATCGGGGCGAGGGAGCAGTACTTC
abundance: .; v_gene: TRBV6-5; j_gene: TRBJ2-5; d_gene: TRBD2; CDR3aa: CASSYTWGEGETQYF; CDR3nt: TGTGCCAGCAGTTACACCTGGGGGGAGGGAGAGACCCAGTACTTC
abundance: .; v_gene: TRBV20-1; j_gene: TRBJ1-1; d_gene: .; CDR3aa: CSAPNYLEAFF; CDR3nt: TGCAGTGCTCCTAATTATTTGGAAGCTTTCTTT
abundance: .; v_gene: TRBV7-3; j_gene: TRBJ2-1; d_gene: TRBD2; CDR3aa: CASSLGLAPHNEQFF; CDR3nt: TGTGCCAGCAGCCTCGGACTAGCGCCACACAATGAGCAGTTCTTC
abundance: .; v_gene: TRBV5-1; j_gene: TRBJ2-7; d_gene: TRBD1; CDR3aa: CASSLAQGAPNEQYF; CDR3nt: TGCGCCAGCAGCTTGGCACAGGGGGCTCCCAACGAGCAGTACTTC
abundance: .; v_gene: TRBV9; j_gene: TRBJ2-3; d_gene: .; CDR3aa: CASSVGRTAVTDTQYF; CDR3nt: TGTGCCAGCAGCGTAGGTAGGACAGCCGTTACAGATACGCAGTATTTT
abundance: .; v_gene: TRBV9; j_gene: TRBJ1-2; d_gene: .; CDR3aa: CASSKGGEGVYGYTF; CDR3nt: TGTGCCAGCAGTAAAGGGGGAGAGGGGGTCTATGGCTACACCTTC
abundance: .; v_gene: TRBV6-1; j_gene: TRBJ2-7; d_gene: .; CDR3aa: CASKEGSYEQYF; CDR3nt: TGTGCCAGCAAGGAAGGATCCTACGAGCAGTACTTC
abundance: .; v_gene: TRBV2; j_gene: TRBJ2-3; d_gene: TRBD1; CDR3aa: CASRGTGGDTQYF; CDR3nt: TGTGCCAGCAGGGGGACAGGGGGGGATACGCAGTATTTT